One sample yielded the 7 T cell receptor beta chains listed below, sequenced in a study of chemoradiotherapy in HPV16-positive cancers. Sequencing used immunoSEQ multiplex PCR; TCRdb keeps in-frame clones, though not all of them. In the table there are around 53,000 clones, 90% of which are singletons. The sequences come from blood, collected from a patient who underwent chemoradiotherapy. These receptors all stem from a human donor with HPV-associated anogenital cancer.

V usage is TRBV9 and J usage is TRBJ2-2; TRBD2 matches at 7 bases. The CDR3 length is 17 residues. Per germline, CDR1 SGDLS and CDR2 YYNGEE. V gave up 7 bases and J gave up 0 bases; unmatched junction bases: 12. Written as DNA, the CDR3 is TGTGCCAGCGGGGACTATAGAGGGAGCGCGAACACCGGGGAGCTGTTTTTT. Translated: CASGDYRGSANTGELFF.

This chain connects TRBV5-4 to TRBJ1-2, with D possibly being TRBD1 (6 bases). This CDR3 contains 14 residues. Germline V gives CDR1 SGHNT, CDR2 YYREEE (reference sequence). V was shortened by 5 bases and J by 1 base, with 12 bases between the two germline ends. CDR3 amino acids: CASRSSRGNYGYTF. The CDR3 nucleotides read TGTGCCAGCAGATCCTCCAGGGGTAACTATGGCTACACCTTC.

The chain carries TRBV9 and TRBJ2-2; TRBD2 matches at 13 bases. CDR3 length: 16 residues. Per the germline V gene, CDR1 is SGDLS and CDR2 is YYNGEE. The trim removed 3 bases at V and 4 bases at J, leaving 3 bases unmatched. The CDR3 loop is CASSAGLAGATGELFF. In DNA, the CDR3 is TGTGCCAGCAGCGCCGGACTAGCGGGAGCCACCGGGGAGCTGTTTTTT. The full variable domain, completed using reference TRBV9 and TRBJ2-2, is DSGVTQTPKHLITATGQRVTLRCSPRSGDLSVYWYQQSLDQGLQFLIQYYNGEERAKGNILERFSAQQFPDLHSELNLSSLELGDSALYFCASSAGLAGATGELFFGEGSRLTVL.

The rearrangement joins TRBV7-2 to TRBJ2-6; no clear D. Trimming left V 1 base short and J 1 base short, with 5 bases between. Germline V gene sequence: CDR1 SGHTA, CDR2 FQGNSA. The CDR3 has 15 residues. The CDR3 sequence is CASSLGGSGANVLTF. In DNA form, the CDR3 reads TGTGCCAGCAGCTTAGGAGGATCTGGGGCCAACGTCCTGACTTTC.

The chain recombines TRBV5-1 with TRBJ1-2, with D perhaps matching TRBD1 (5 bases). The CDR3 length is 16 residues. Germline loops: CDR1 SGHRS, CDR2 YFSETQ. V shed 0 bases and J shed 8 bases, with 20 bases lying between them. CDR3 loop: CASSLGALGLEGGYTF. In DNA, the CDR3 is TGCGCCAGCAGCTTGGGGGCCCTGGGGCTGGAGGGCGGCTACACCTTC.

The chain joins TRBV11-2 to TRBJ2-5; possible D gene TRBD2, 5 bases. Trimming cost V 5 bases and J 2 bases, with 15 bases left between them. The CDR3 is 15 residues long. CDR1 and CDR2 (germline): SGHAT, FQNNGV. The CDR3 loop is CASSPGIGRQETQYF. The CDR3 DNA follows: TGTGCCAGCAGCCCCGGGATAGGGCGGCAAGAGACCCAGTACTTC.

The chain employs TRBV5-5 and TRBJ1-5; D is undetermined. CDR3 length: 13 residues. Per the germline V gene, CDR1 is SGHKS and CDR2 is YYEKEE (reference sequence). Trimming pared 1 base from V and 5 bases from J, leaving 7 bases between. The CDR3 DNA follows: TGTGCCAGCAGCTTGCAAGGGCATCAGCCCCAGCATTTT. Translation: CASSLQGHQPQHF.